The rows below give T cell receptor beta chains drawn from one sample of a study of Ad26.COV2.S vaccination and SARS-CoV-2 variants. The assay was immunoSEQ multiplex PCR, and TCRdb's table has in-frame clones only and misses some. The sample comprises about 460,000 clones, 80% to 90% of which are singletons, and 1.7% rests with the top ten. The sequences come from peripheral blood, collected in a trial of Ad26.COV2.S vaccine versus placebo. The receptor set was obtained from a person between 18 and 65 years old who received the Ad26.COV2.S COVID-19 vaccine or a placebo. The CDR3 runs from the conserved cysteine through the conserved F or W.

CDR3: CASSLAFGGVYEQYF
V: TRBV7-2
length: 15
J: TRBJ2-7

CDR3: CASSRLAGRGFEQFF
V: TRBV28
length: 15
J: TRBJ2-1

CDR3: CASSEWGFQETQYF
V: TRBV6-1
length: 14
J: TRBJ2-5

CDR3: CATQQGRGWEKLFF
V: TRBV2
length: 14
J: TRBJ1-4

CDR3: CASSSPRRRTSSYEQYF
V: TRBV11-2
length: 17
J: TRBJ2-7

CDR3: CASSQEIGNTIYF
V: TRBV4-1
length: 13
J: TRBJ1-3

CDR3: CASRGQTGGTDTQYF
V: TRBV2
length: 15
J: TRBJ2-3

CDR3: CSVESRSGANVLTF
V: TRBV29-1
length: 14
J: TRBJ2-6

CDR3: CASSSPVDIRRNFNTEAFF
V: TRBV27
length: 19
J: TRBJ1-1

CDR3: CASSSHLNEKLFF
V: TRBV27
length: 13
J: TRBJ1-4

CDR3: CSVVAGNTGELFF
V: TRBV29-1
length: 13
J: TRBJ2-2

CDR3: CASSLDRGTADTQYF
V: TRBV9
length: 15
J: TRBJ2-3

CDR3: CASKIGGDAYEQYF
V: TRBV2
length: 14
J: TRBJ2-7

CDR3: CASSPGHRNTEAFF
V: TRBV5-1
length: 14
J: TRBJ1-1

CDR3: CASSPADRNQPQHF
V: TRBV3-1/TRBV3-2
length: 14
J: TRBJ1-5

CDR3: CASSISGQGVFAGANVLTF
V: TRBV19
length: 19
J: TRBJ2-6

CDR3: CASSYSVMPGLEKLFF
V: TRBV6-5
length: 16
J: TRBJ1-4

CDR3: CASSSSVWRAYEQYF
V: TRBV7-2
length: 15
J: TRBJ2-7

CDR3: CAWSVRGLDGYTF
V: TRBV30
length: 13
J: TRBJ1-2

CDR3: CASSFYNLEQFF
V: TRBV7-8
length: 12
J: TRBJ2-1

CDR3: CSASPTRGYNSPLHF
V: TRBV20-1
length: 15
J: TRBJ1-6

CDR3: CASSIATGGFDGYTF
V: TRBV19
length: 15
J: TRBJ1-2

CDR3: CASSEDRGNYGYTF
V: TRBV27
length: 14
J: TRBJ1-2

CDR3: CASSMSTAVYGYTF
V: TRBV28
length: 14
J: TRBJ1-2

CDR3: CATSRAGTYNSPLHF
V: TRBV15
length: 15
J: TRBJ1-6

CDR3: CASSQRQGLYGYTF
V: TRBV7-2
length: 14
J: TRBJ1-2

CDR3: CASSQAGTTNEKLFF
V: TRBV4-3
length: 15
J: TRBJ1-4

CDR3: CATSDFDRVHEQFF
V: TRBV24-1
length: 14
J: TRBJ2-1

CDR3: CASIRTWGNEKLFF
V: TRBV2
length: 14
J: TRBJ1-4

CDR3: CASSRVSGSNEQFF
V: TRBV11-2
length: 14
J: TRBJ2-1

CDR3: CAISESAGDLRGYGYTF
V: TRBV10-3
length: 17
J: TRBJ1-2

CDR3: CASSLVGVYTF
V: TRBV5-6
length: 11
J: TRBJ1-2

CDR3: CASSQVSGTGTVQYF
V: TRBV3-1/TRBV3-2
length: 15
J: TRBJ2-4

CDR3: CASSYSRRGDTEAFF
V: TRBV6-6
length: 15
J: TRBJ1-1

CDR3: CASSLEGKGNQPQHF
V: TRBV28
length: 15
J: TRBJ1-5

CDR3: CASSVPRKGGLQETQYF
V: TRBV25-1
length: 17
J: TRBJ2-5

CDR3: CASSFTYTDTQYF
V: TRBV27
length: 13
J: TRBJ2-3

CDR3: CASSYGQGRNTEAFF
V: TRBV11-1
length: 15
J: TRBJ1-1

CDR3: CASPGAGGYLTGYTF
V: TRBV19
length: 15
J: TRBJ1-2

CDR3: CASSLRRVTNSGNTIYF
V: TRBV11-2
length: 17
J: TRBJ1-3

CDR3: CASSIKTDYGYTF
V: TRBV19
length: 13
J: TRBJ1-2

CDR3: CASSGGFMNTEAFF
V: TRBV28
length: 14
J: TRBJ1-1

CDR3: CASSLGLADGYEQYF
V: TRBV11-2
length: 15
J: TRBJ2-7

CDR3: CAIGTSGETGELFF
V: TRBV9
length: 14
J: TRBJ2-2

CDR3: CASSLSGRTPTEAFF
V: TRBV7-2
length: 15
J: TRBJ1-1

CDR3: CATGQGAWETQYF
V: TRBV30
length: 13
J: TRBJ2-5

CDR3: CASSSPGGAGGPQHF
V: TRBV27
length: 15
J: TRBJ1-5

CDR3: CASSRQGTYNEQFF
V: TRBV9
length: 14
J: TRBJ2-1

CDR3: CASRGHGVSEQYF
V: TRBV28
length: 13
J: TRBJ2-7

CDR3: CASQGGAAAETQYF
V: TRBV27
length: 14
J: TRBJ2-5

CDR3: CASSTRLAGIYNEQFF
V: TRBV27
length: 16
J: TRBJ2-1

CDR3: CASSPPGHTNEKLFF
V: TRBV27
length: 15
J: TRBJ1-4